This TCR beta chain was recorded in a study of early stage breast cancer tumors. Study outcomes and limitations: Comparing each tissue with blood distinguished tumor from normal in most of the 16 patients.

Each tumor contributed about 19-55 mg of diced tissue. This clone was observed a few times. Its antigen is undetermined. Clones were sequenced by immunoSEQ multiplex PCR, and TCRdb holds only the in-frame ones, with some missing. Of around 30,000 clones in the sample, just under 75% were seen once. This CDR3 region has 16 residues. V was pared by 4 bases and J by 2 bases, with 8 bases of the junction left unmatched. CDR1 PRHDT and CDR2 FYEKMQ come from the germline V gene (reference sequence). The specimen sequenced was breast tumor tissue. This TCR came from a person aged 25-39 years with breast cancer. The chain recombines TRBV13 with TRBJ2-1; 7 nucleotides agree with TRBD2. The chain's CDR3 is CASSSARLAAYNEQFF. The DNA of the CDR3 is TGTGCCAGCAGCTCAGCCCGTCTAGCGGCCTACAATGAGCAGTTCTTC. The full variable domain, in which reference TRBV13 and TRBJ2-1 provide the parts outside the CDR3, is AAGVIQSPRHLIKEKRETATLKCYPIPRHDTVYWYQQGPGQDPQFLISFYEKMQSDKGSIPDRFSAQQFSDYHSELNMSSLELGDSALYFCASSSARLAAYNEQFFGPGTRLTVL.